This TCR beta chain was recovered during a study of cytomegalovirus exposure and HLA in healthy donors. Turning to the study itself: An analysis done earlier identified almost 120 million unique TCR beta sequences from about 179 million T cells. Regarding the study as a whole: Prior analysis indicated that the majority of TCR beta V segments exhibited productivity approximately 87% or approximately 30% of the time.

It was with 60 Vbeta and 13 Jbeta primers that the PCR ran. Repertoires were generated with immunoSEQ multiplex PCR, while TCRdb's copy carries only in-frame clones and drops some. The table shows about 140,000 clones, with over 60% occurring only once. On this clone: The antigen is not known.

Germline V gene sequence: CDR1 SGHTA, CDR2 FQGNSA. The CDR3 contains 18 residues. The trim removed 1 base at V and 0 bases at J, leaving 11 bases unmatched. The J gene is TRBJ2-7, the V gene TRBV7-2; TRBD2 agrees at 8 bases. The sequence derives from a man aged 40-49 years in good health and CMV-seronegative. Source material: PBMCs. The CDR3, as DNA: TGTGCCAGCAGCTTAGTTCCAGCGGGGGTGACACTCTCCTACGAGCAGTACTTC. Encoded protein: CASSLVPAGVTLSYEQYF. The full variable domain, rest sourced from reference TRBV7-2 and TRBJ2-7, is GAGVSQSPSNKVTEKGKDVELRCDPISGHTALYWYRQSLGQGLEFLIYFQGNSAPDKSGLPSDRFSAERTGGSVSTLTIQRTQQEDSAVYLCASSLVPAGVTLSYEQYFGPGTRLTVT.